Sequencing of this TCR beta chain was carried out in a study of blood T cell repertoires in COVID-19. The CDR3 spans 13 residues. Trimming took 1 base from V and 5 from J, leaving 6 bases between them. Using immunoSEQ multiplex PCR, the repertoire was profiled, and TCRdb retains in-frame clones only, with some absent. This sample carries 41,000 or so clones, approximately 90% of them seen once, and the ten largest clones take 4.3%. This clone was seen once. The rearrangement joins TRBV12-3 or TRBV12-4 to TRBJ1-5; D ambiguous. The receptor comes from a man between 60 and 70 years old with acute or convalescent COVID-19. Sequenced: peripheral blood. The CDR3 coding sequence is TGTGCCAGCAGTTTAGGGCAGTATCAGCCCCAGCATTTT. The encoded protein is CASSLGQYQPQHF.